This T cell receptor (beta chain) appears in the sequencing data of a study of neurological immune-mediated disorders. A remark on this clonotype: Since a much larger clone is just one base distant, this may be a read error. This likely comes from a read error, as the CDR3 has no conserved phenylalanine or tryptophan at its end.

The CDR3 totals 13 residues. V lost 4 bases and J lost 4, with 8 bases in between. Per germline, CDR1 WSHSY and CDR2 SAAADI. cDNA was made by 5'RACE with 10-nucleotide random UMIs. In TCRdb, the 5' RACE reads were re-called with MiXCR into one record per CDR3 protein. The sample records fewer than 75,000 distinct CDR3 sequences, roughly 4.3% being singletons. The sequenced sample consisted of PBMCs. The TCR comes from a man aged 30 to 45 with multiple sclerosis. This chain joins TRBV10-2 and TRBJ2-1, with D perhaps matching TRBD2 (5 bases). This chain's CDR3 is CASSGTSYNEQFI. The DNA of the CDR3 is TGCGCCAGCAGTGGGACTTCTTACAATGAGCAGTTCATC.